This T cell receptor beta chain was obtained from a study of T cell repertoires in cytomegalovirus infection. Study results and caveats: Based on cumulative public TCR beta family frequency, carriers of CMV plus the relevant HLA were identified.

TCRdb ran MiXCR on the reads and lists one entry per CDR3 protein. The table lists 200,000 to 300,000 distinct CDR3 sequences, around 12% of them singletons. In regard to this clonotype: Its antigen is not known.

This CDR3 has 13 amino acids. Germline V gene data show CDR1 as LGHDT and CDR2 as YNNKEL (reference sequence). V lost 3 bases to trimming and J lost 11 bases; unmatched junction nucleotides: 6. Sequenced sample: PBMCs. The TCR was taken from a human donor in good health (CMV status not recorded). Some clones in this sample may be carry-over from other donors' samples. V usage is TRBV3-1 and J usage is TRBJ2-7; 11 nucleotides align to TRBD2. CDR3 in amino acids: CASSQTSGAGKYF. The CDR3 DNA is TGTGCCAGCAGCCAGACTAGCGGGGCGGGGAAGTACTTC.